This T cell receptor (beta chain) derives from a study of CD8 T cells in Susac syndrome. Random hexamers were used to reverse transcribe about 0.45 to 1 ug of RNA. With immunoSEQ multiplex PCR, TCR beta CDR3 was amplified across 54 Vbeta and 13 Jbeta. TCRdb re-called the immunoSEQ multiplex PCR reads with MiXCR, one entry per CDR3 protein. The sample lists about 240,000 distinct CDR3 sequences; roughly 95% were seen once. All included Susac syndrome patients satisfied recently defined diagnostic criteria for definite or probable disease. CD8+ and CD4+ T cells were negatively isolated; TEMRA cells were FACS-enriched. Overall study results and limits: The study's TCR sequencing and HLA analysis covered a relatively small number of individuals, and the study acknowledged this.

About this clonotype: Its antigen is unknown.

Per germline, CDR1 LNHNV and CDR2 YYDKDF (reference sequence). Trimming cost V 4 bases and J 6 bases, with 12 bases left between them. This CDR3 region has 14 residues. The rearrangement links TRBV15 to TRBJ2-2, with D tentatively TRBD2 (6 bases). The clonotype was recovered from a human donor with Susac syndrome. The sequencing input was CD4+ T cells from PBMCs. The CDR3 DNA reads TGTGCCACCAGCAAAAGACTAGAGGCCGGGGAGCTGTTTTTT. Translating gives CATSKRLEAGELFF.